Given below is one TCR beta chain in context. This sample is part of a study of T cell changes during pregnancy in multiple sclerosis. Sequencing used immunoSEQ multiplex PCR; TCRdb keeps in-frame clones, though not all of them. The repertoire holds 68,000 or so clones, with about 90% as singletons. The sample was peripheral blood, taken in the second trimester of pregnancy. This TCR was sampled from a female donor in good health, enrolled as a control in a pregnancy study.

The CDR3 DNA sequence: TGTGCCAGCAGCGCTACAGACTACTCCTACAATGAGCAGTTCTTC. This codes for CASSATDYSYNEQFF. V gene TRBV7-6 combines with J gene TRBJ2-1; the D gene is possibly TRBD2 (5 bases). The V end lost 5 bases, the J end lost 0 bases, and 11 bases lay between the germline ends. The CDR3 length is 15 residues. Germline V CDR1 and CDR2: SGHVS, FNYEAQ.